This TCR beta chain was sequenced in a study of shared clonotypes between healthy human individuals. Concerning this clone: Other DNA sequences in the same sample also yield this CDR3.

Germline CDR1 reads SGDLS; CDR2 reads YYNGEE. The CDR3 extends over 13 amino acids. The ends were cut back, 4 bases at V and 2 bases at J, with 7 bases in the middle. Using immunoSEQ multiplex PCR, the repertoire was profiled, and TCRdb retains in-frame clones only, with some absent. The table lists some 2,000,000 clones, 95% of them singletons. The V gene is TRBV9, the J gene TRBJ2-1; TRBD1 is a possible D gene (6 bases). Source material: naive CD4+ T cells sorted from blood. Subset denoted: CD45RA+ positively selected. The TCR sequence derives from a man between 18 and 29 years old in good health. CDR3 sequence (DNA): TGTGCCAGCAGCAGGGGGACCTACAATGAGCAGTTCTTC. Its protein is CASSRGTYNEQFF.